This T cell receptor (beta chain) comes out of a study of T cell changes during pregnancy in multiple sclerosis. Trimming at V came to 6 bases and at J to 7 bases, leaving 7 bases not matched to a gene. CDR3 length: 13 residues. Per germline, CDR1 SGHTA and CDR2 FQGNSA. Produced via immunoSEQ multiplex PCR; TCRdb's table is partial and in-frame only. This sample has approximately 51,000 clones; roughly 90% occur once, and the top ten carry around 0.56%. The receptor was isolated from a female donor with multiple sclerosis, enrolled in a pregnancy study. The specimen was CD4+ T cells from peripheral blood mononuclear cells, collected after pregnancy. The V gene is TRBV7-2, the J gene TRBJ2-5, with 8 bases that match TRBD2. The DNA for the CDR3 is TGTGCCAGCAGTCCGGGGGGGGTGGGGACCCAGTACTTC. This encodes CASSPGGVGTQYF.